This T cell receptor (beta chain) is from a study of T cell changes during pregnancy in multiple sclerosis. This clone appeared a single time. The germline gives CDR1 SGHRS, CDR2 YFSETQ. V lost 0 bases, J lost 2 bases, and 1 base stayed unmatched. The CDR3 has 15 residues. Here immunoSEQ multiplex PCR was the method, and the copy in TCRdb shows in-frame clones only, minus some. The sample consists of tens of thousands of clones, approximately 90% of them appearing once. The source material was peripheral blood, sampled in the second trimester of pregnancy. This sequence originates from a female donor in good health, enrolled as a control in a pregnancy study. This rearrangement joins TRBV5-1 to TRBJ2-5; 10 bases line up with TRBD1. For the CDR3, the DNA is TGCGCCAGCAGCTTGGTGGGACAGGGGCAAGAGACCCAGTACTTC. Translation gives CASSLVGQGQETQYF.